This is a list of T cell receptor beta chains from one sample in a study of T cell responses to AZD1222 COVID-19 vaccine. Data came from immunoSEQ multiplex PCR; TCRdb stores just in-frame clones and leaves some out. The sample comprises more than 150,000 clones, approximately 86% of which are singletons, and roughly 6.9% rests with the top ten. The starting material was peripheral blood, obtained after recovery from COVID-19. The receptors stem from an adult who had recovered from COVID-19. Each CDR3 is given with its conserved first and last residue. D genes are given only for firm matches. Clone sizes are given selectively: once, few, many, or a class where the clone is expanded.

TRBJ2-3	TRBV5-6	16	-	-	CASSSRVRGSTDTQYF	TGTGCCAGCAGCTCCCGAGTCCGCGGTAGCACAGATACGCAGTATTTT
TRBJ2-7	TRBV27	17	-	few	CASGASGTRFRIYEQYF	TGTGCCAGCGGAGCATCCGGGACGAGGTTTCGGATCTACGAGCAGTACTTC
TRBJ1-2	TRBV9	12	-	-	CASSATNRGYTF	TGTGCCAGCAGCGCTACCAACCGCGGCTACACCTTC
TRBJ2-7	TRBV2	14	TRBD1	-	CASSRDRGDYEQYF	TGTGCCAGCAGTAGGGACAGGGGCGACTACGAGCAGTACTTC
TRBJ1-5	TRBV2	13	-	-	CASSGQGNQPQHF	TGTGCCAGCAGTGGCCAGGGGAATCAGCCCCAGCATTTT
TRBJ1-1	TRBV5-1	14	-	-	CASSEGFMNTEAFF	TGCGCCAGCAGTGAGGGCTTTATGAACACTGAAGCTTTCTTT
TRBJ2-7	TRBV4-2	14	-	-	CASSQDQALREQYF	TGTGCCAGCAGCCAAGATCAGGCCCTTCGGGAGCAGTACTTC
TRBJ1-1	TRBV6-4	15	TRBD1	once	CASRVTGTWNTEAFF	TGTGCCAGCAGGGTGACAGGGACCTGGAACACTGAAGCTTTCTTT
TRBJ2-4	TRBV10-3	16	-	-	CAISEADSGGGNIQYF	TGTGCCATCAGTGAGGCGGACAGTGGGGGGGGGAACATTCAGTACTTC
TRBJ2-5	TRBV5-1	16	TRBD2	-	CASSLAGSGGQETQYF	TGCGCCAGCAGCTTGGCGGGTAGCGGGGGCCAAGAGACCCAGTACTTC
TRBJ1-1	TRBV4-3	12	-	-	CASSHTDTEAFF	TGCGCCAGCAGCCACACGGACACTGAAGCTTTCTTT
TRBJ2-3	TRBV7-3	14	-	-	CASSSRQFPDTQYF	TGTGCCAGCAGCTCGCGACAGTTTCCAGATACGCAGTATTTT
TRBJ1-1	TRBV12-5	14	-	-	CASGQLGTHTEAFF	TGTGCTAGTGGGCAACTCGGGACACACACTGAAGCTTTCTTT
TRBJ2-5	TRBV28	14	TRBD1	-	CASRSGQGGETQYF	TGTGCCAGCAGGAGCGGACAGGGAGGAGAGACCCAGTACTTC
TRBJ2-7	TRBV6-5	14	TRBD1	few	CASSTQGKSYEQYF	TGTGCCAGCAGTACACAGGGGAAGTCCTATGAGCAGTACTTC
TRBJ2-6	TRBV3-1/TRBV3-2	20	TRBD2	-	CASSVRLAGGTTSGANVLTF	TGTGCCAGCAGCGTAAGACTAGCGGGGGGCACGACCTCTGGGGCCAACGTCCTGACTTTC
TRBJ1-1	TRBV19	14	-	-	CASSRDIENTEAFF	TGTGCCAGTAGCCGGGACATTGAGAACACTGAAGCTTTCTTT